The clone carrying this T cell receptor beta chain was observed a single time. A J-beta primer mix and a sample-barcoded 5' primer were used in a second PCR of roughly 7 to 12 cycles. TCRdb analysed the 5' RACE reads with MiXCR anew, one entry per CDR3 protein. The sample consists of roughly 1,500,000 distinct CDR3 sequences, around 42% of them appearing once. The sample is drawn from a study of blood T cells in healthy people across ages. Germline loops: CDR1 MGHRA, CDR2 YSYEKL. This CDR3 has 20 amino acids. The V gene lost 1 base and the J gene lost 3 bases, with 25 bases spanning the gap. The chain combines TRBV4-1 with TRBJ2-4, with a possible D match to TRBD1 (7 bases). The receptor comes from a woman aged 18-29 years in good health. Input material: blood. DNA for the CDR3: TGCGCCAGCAGCCAAGCGCAACTAGCACAGGGGCCAAAGCACAAAAACATTCAGTACTTC. This sequence encodes CASSQAQLAQGPKHKNIQYF.